The 3 T cell receptor beta chains below come from one sample, sequenced in a study of T cell repertoires in cytomegalovirus infection. TCRdb reprocessed the reads with MiXCR, giving one entry per CDR3 protein. The table has 35,000 or so distinct CDR3 sequences, about 48% seen once. Their recognized antigens are unknown. This material consisted of CD8+ T cells from cultured PBMCs, taken from culture after CMV antigen stimulation. The receptors stem from a human donor in good health (CMV status not recorded). Some clones in this sample may be carry-over from other donors' samples.

V and J are TRBV6-2 or TRBV6-3 and TRBJ2-2; weak D call: TRBD1 (6 bases). Germline V gives CDR1 MNHEY, CDR2 SVGEGT. V shed 2 bases and J shed 4 bases, with 8 bases lying between them. CDR3 length: 14 amino acids. CDR3 residues: CASSYGQFTGELFF. CDR3 in DNA: TGTGCCAGCAGTTACGGACAGTTCACCGGGGAGCTGTTTTTT.

This sequence joins TRBV10-3 and TRBJ2-1, with 9 nucleotides matching TRBD2. The CDR3 length is 13 residues. Per germline, CDR1 ENHRY and CDR2 SYGVKD. Losses at the gene ends were 9 bases for V and 4 bases for J; bases not matched to a gene: 4. The CDR3 sequence is CAIGSGGYNEQFF. CDR3 nucleotide sequence: TGTGCCATAGGGAGCGGGGGGTACAATGAGCAGTTCTTC.

Details on this clonotype: As the CDR3 is not closed by the conserved phenylalanine or tryptophan, this likely results from a read error. CDR3 sequence reads: CASRLAGSQETQYV. DNA of the CDR3: TGTGCCAGCCGACTAGCGGGATCTCAAGAGACCCAGTACGTC. The gene calls are TRBV27 and TRBJ2-5, with 11 bases lining up with TRBD2. The CDR3 runs to 14 residues. Germline CDR1 is MNHEY and CDR2 is SMNVEV (reference sequence). V was clipped by 8 bases and J by 2 bases; unmatched bases: 4.